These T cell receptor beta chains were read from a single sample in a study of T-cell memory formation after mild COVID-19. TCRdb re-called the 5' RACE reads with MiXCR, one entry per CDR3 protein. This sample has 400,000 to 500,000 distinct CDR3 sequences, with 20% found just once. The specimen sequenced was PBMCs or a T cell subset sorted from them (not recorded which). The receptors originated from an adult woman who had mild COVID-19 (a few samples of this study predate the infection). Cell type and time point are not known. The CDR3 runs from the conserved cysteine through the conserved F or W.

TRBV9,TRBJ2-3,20,CASSVFAKKGTSGIADTQYF
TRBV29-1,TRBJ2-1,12,CSVAQPGDEQFF
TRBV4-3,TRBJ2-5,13,CASSHLQGETQYF
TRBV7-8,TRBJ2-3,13,CASSLDLADTQYF
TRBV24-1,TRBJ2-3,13,CATSDLGENTQYF
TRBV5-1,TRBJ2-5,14,CASSPGQTQETQYF
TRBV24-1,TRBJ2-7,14,CATSDSWGTYEQYF
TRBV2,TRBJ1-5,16,CASRAGQGAINQPQHF
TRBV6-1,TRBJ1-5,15,CASSEADGRNQPQHF
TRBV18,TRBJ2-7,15,CASSPATSGKYEQYF
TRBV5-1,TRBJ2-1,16,CASSLDGTENYNEQFF
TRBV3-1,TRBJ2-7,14,CASSQSGGTYEQYF
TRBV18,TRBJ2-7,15,CASSLGWDRAYEQYF
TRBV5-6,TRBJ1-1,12,CASSGGQSEAFF
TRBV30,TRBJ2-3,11,CAWLAADTQYF
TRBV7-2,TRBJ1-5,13,CASSLAVHQPQHF
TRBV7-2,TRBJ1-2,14,CASSVLYRAWGYTF
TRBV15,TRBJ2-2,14,CATSRPSGGGELFF
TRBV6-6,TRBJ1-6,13,CASSPKGESPLHF
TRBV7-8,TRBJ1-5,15,CASSSQAGTYQPQHF
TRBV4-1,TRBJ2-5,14,CASSQVGLLETQYF
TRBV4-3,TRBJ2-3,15,CASSLDWISTDTQYF
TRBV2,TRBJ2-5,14,CASSGVTSWRTQYF
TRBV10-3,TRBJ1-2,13,CAISGDSLYGYTF
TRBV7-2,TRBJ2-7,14,CASSILRGRDEQYF
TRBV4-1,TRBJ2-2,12,CASSQKAGELFF
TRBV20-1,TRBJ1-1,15,CSARPPDGGNTEAFF
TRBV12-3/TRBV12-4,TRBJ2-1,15,CASRQGLAGDNEQFF
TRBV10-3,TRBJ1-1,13,CAISGMENTEAFF
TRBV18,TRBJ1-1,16,CASSLGQGALDTEAFF
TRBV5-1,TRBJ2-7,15,CASRPSGTGTYEQYF
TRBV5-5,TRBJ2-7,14,CASSLVHSSYEQYF
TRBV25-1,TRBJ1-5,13,CASSRQGDQPQHF
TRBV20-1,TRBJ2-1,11,CSATRTEDKFF
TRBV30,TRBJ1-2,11,CAWGIGLGYTF
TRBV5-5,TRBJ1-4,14,CASSDVGSNEKLFF
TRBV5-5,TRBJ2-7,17,CASSLVFRLASSYEQYF
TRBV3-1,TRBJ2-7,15,CASSFVRGGVYEQYF